Listed below are T cell receptor beta chains from one sample, sequenced in a study of blood T cell repertoires in COVID-19. Libraries were prepared by immunoSEQ multiplex PCR; TCRdb keeps only in-frame clonotypes and omits some of them. Here the sample spans approximately 280,000 clones, approximately 88% being singletons. The material sequenced was peripheral blood. Every receptor here comes from a human donor with COVID-19, enrolled during active disease. The donor label of this sample is uncertain. The CDR3 runs from the conserved cysteine through the conserved F or W. Fields, in order: clone size, V gene, D gene, J gene, CDR3 protein, CDR3 DNA. The D gene is left open where the match is weak. Clone size is shown for a subset of rows, as once, few, many or a class of expanded clone.

>NA|TRBV15|NA|TRBJ2-5
CATSRGGAVPNQETHQYF
TGTGCCACCAGCAGGGGGGGGGCAGTACCGAACCAAGAGACCCACCAGTACTTC
>NA|TRBV19|NA|TRBJ1-5
CASSMTVDSNQPQHF
TGTGCCAGTAGTATGACAGTTGATAGCAATCAGCCCCAGCATTTT
>NA|TRBV6-5|NA|TRBJ1-6
CASRQGSYNSPLHF
TGTGCCAGCAGACAGGGTTCCTATAATTCACCCCTCCACTTT
>NA|TRBV20-1|NA|TRBJ1-2
CSASVSNYGYTF
TGCAGTGCTAGTGTCTCTAACTATGGCTACACCTTC
>NA|TRBV5-8|NA|TRBJ2-1
CASSLGQGRNEQFF
TGTGCCAGCAGCTTGGGGCAGGGTCGGAATGAGCAGTTCTTC
>NA|TRBV7-3|NA|TRBJ2-2
CASSPSTQGGTGELFF
TGTGCCAGCAGCCCTTCCACGCAGGGTGGCACCGGGGAGCTGTTTTTT
>NA|TRBV28|NA|TRBJ1-2
CASDGGLLDYGYTF
TGTGCCAGCGACGGGGGGCTTTTAGACTATGGCTACACCTTC
>NA|TRBV7-2|NA|TRBJ2-2
CASSPQGTGELFF
TGTGCCAGCAGCCCACAGGGAACCGGGGAGCTGTTTTTT
>NA|TRBV30|NA|TRBJ1-6
CAWSVGRGYNSPLHF
TGTGCCTGGAGTGTAGGAAGGGGTTATAATTCACCCCTCCACTTT
>once|TRBV6-4|TRBD2|TRBJ2-3
CASSVLGLAGADTQYF
TGTGCCAGCAGTGTCTTGGGACTAGCGGGAGCAGATACGCAGTATTTT
>NA|TRBV3-1/TRBV3-2|NA|TRBJ1-2
CASSQVGTHYGYTF
TGTGCCAGCAGCCAAGTCGGGACTCACTATGGCTACACCTTC
>NA|TRBV29-1|TRBD2|TRBJ2-3
CSVPLAERTDTQYF
TGCAGCGTGCCACTAGCGGAACGCACAGATACGCAGTATTTT
>NA|TRBV7-8|TRBD1|TRBJ1-4
CASSLAGQGGEKLFF
TGTGCCAGCAGCTTAGCGGGACAGGGAGGGGAAAAACTGTTTTTT
>NA|TRBV6-6|NA|TRBJ2-7
CASCSRALCYEQYF
TGTGCCAGCTGCTCCAGGGCCCTGTGCTACGAGCAGTACTTC
>NA|TRBV10-1|TRBD1|TRBJ2-5
CASSSAGQGIETQYF
TGCGCCAGCAGTTCAGCGGGACAGGGGATAGAGACCCAGTACTTC
>NA|TRBV27|TRBD2|TRBJ2-7
CASSRTSGGWVREQYF
TGTGCCAGCAGTAGGACTAGCGGGGGATGGGTAAGGGAGCAGTACTTC
>few|TRBV7-9|NA|TRBJ2-3
CASSRESDTQYF
TGTGCCAGCAGCCGGGAGTCAGATACGCAGTATTTT
>once|TRBV19|NA|TRBJ2-6
CASSITGYSGANVLTF
TGTGCCAGTAGTATAACAGGTTACTCTGGGGCCAACGTCCTGACTTTC
>NA|TRBV10-3|NA|TRBJ1-5
CATRGANQPQHF
TGTGCCACCCGGGGGGCCAATCAGCCCCAGCATTTT
>NA|TRBV3-1/TRBV3-2|TRBD1|TRBJ2-2
CASSLHQGAGTGELFF
TGTGCCAGCAGCCTACACCAGGGGGCGGGCACCGGGGAGCTGTTTTTT
>NA|TRBV11-2|TRBD2|TRBJ2-4
CASSLGEGKQNIQYF
TGTGCCAGCAGCTTAGGGGAGGGGAAACAAAACATTCAGTACTTC
>NA|TRBV11-2|TRBD2|TRBJ2-7
CASSPQTSGYEQYF
TGTGCCAGCAGCCCGCAGACTAGCGGCTACGAGCAGTACTTC
>NA|TRBV29-1|TRBD1|TRBJ1-1
CSVVGPSQRGPTEAFF
TGCAGCGTTGTGGGGCCTTCTCAGAGGGGGCCCACTGAAGCTTTCTTT
>NA|TRBV29-1|NA|TRBJ2-2
CSVEILGLGGTGELFF
TGCAGCGTTGAGATATTGGGATTAGGGGGCACCGGGGAGCTGTTTTTT
>NA|TRBV28|TRBD2|TRBJ2-3
CASTGTSLTDTQYF
TGTGCCAGCACCGGGACTAGCCTCACAGATACGCAGTATTTT
>NA|TRBV7-2|TRBD1|TRBJ2-1
CASSRRQGANEQFF
TGTGCCAGCAGCAGGAGGCAGGGGGCAAATGAGCAGTTCTTC
>NA|TRBV27|TRBD1|TRBJ1-5
CASSLYSVGTGDSNQPQHF
TGTGCCAGCAGTTTATATTCGGTTGGGACAGGGGATAGCAATCAGCCCCAGCATTTT
>NA|TRBV28|NA|TRBJ2-1
CASSFGIRNEQFF
TGTGCCAGCAGTTTCGGGATACGGAATGAGCAGTTCTTC
>NA|TRBV18|NA|TRBJ2-1
CASSPPAEASDEQFF
TGTGCCAGCTCACCACCGGCCGAGGCCAGCGATGAGCAGTTCTTC
>NA|TRBV21-1|NA|TRBJ2-1
CASSSGRASYNEQFF
TGTGCCAGCAGCAGCGGGAGAGCCTCCTACAATGAGCAGTTCTTC
>NA|TRBV2|TRBD1|TRBJ1-2
CASSVKEGALGGYTF
TGTGCCAGCAGTGTAAAAGAGGGGGCGCTGGGTGGCTACACCTTC
>NA|TRBV19|TRBD2|TRBJ2-1
CASSTSGGAYNEQFF
TGTGCCAGTAGTACTAGCGGGGGGGCCTACAATGAGCAGTTCTTC
>NA|TRBV14|NA|TRBJ2-4
CASSQGAVNIQYF
TGTGCCAGCAGCCAGGGGGCCGTTAACATTCAGTACTTC
>NA|TRBV9|NA|TRBJ2-2
CASSSGTPNTGELFF
TGTGCCAGCAGCTCGGGGACTCCGAACACCGGGGAGCTGTTTTTT
>NA|TRBV5-1|TRBD1|TRBJ1-2
CASSLYEGQGGYGYTF
TGCGCCAGCAGCTTATATGAGGGACAGGGCGGTTATGGCTACACCTTC
>NA|TRBV30|NA|TRBJ1-5
CAWSISNYQPQHF
TGTGCCTGGAGTATCTCGAACTATCAGCCCCAGCATTTT
>once|TRBV12-3/TRBV12-4|TRBD1|TRBJ1-1
CASSLVGQGEAFF
TGTGCCAGCAGTTTAGTGGGACAGGGTGAAGCTTTCTTT
>NA|TRBV5-6|TRBD1|TRBJ2-1
CASSLAGTGGMDEQFF
TGTGCCAGCAGCTTGGCCGGGACAGGGGGAATGGATGAGCAGTTCTTC
>NA|TRBV28|TRBD1|TRBJ2-7
CASPTGGYFSSTYEQYF
TGTGCCAGTCCGACAGGGGGTTACTTCTCTAGTACCTACGAGCAGTACTTC
>NA|TRBV3-1/TRBV3-2|TRBD2|TRBJ2-3
CASSLTRGGATDTQYF
TGTGCCAGCAGCCTTACCCGCGGGGGGGCCACAGATACGCAGTATTTT
>NA|TRBV27|TRBD1|TRBJ1-5
CASSGGQGEQPQHF
TGTGCCAGCAGTGGTGGACAGGGCGAACAGCCCCAGCATTTT
>NA|TRBV7-9|NA|TRBJ1-1
CASSFQGGDMNTEAFF
TGTGCCAGCAGCTTTCAGGGAGGGGACATGAACACTGAAGCTTTCTTT
>NA|TRBV3-1/TRBV3-2|TRBD1|TRBJ2-1
CASSPNLGQGAMNEQFF
TGTGCCAGCAGCCCGAACCTGGGACAGGGGGCAATGAATGAGCAGTTCTTC
>NA|TRBV7-2|NA|TRBJ2-7
CASNVPSSYEQYF
TGTGCCAGTAATGTCCCCAGCTCCTACGAGCAGTACTTC
>NA|TRBV28|NA|TRBJ1-6
CASSLAGVGESPLHF
TGTGCCAGCAGTTTAGCGGGGGTGGGTGAGTCACCCCTCCACTTT
>NA|TRBV9|NA|TRBJ2-2
CASSQGRVAGELFF
TGTGCCAGCAGCCAGGGGAGGGTAGCCGGGGAGCTGTTTTTT
>NA|TRBV30|NA|TRBJ1-2
CAWRKQGYDYGYTF
TGTGCCTGGAGGAAACAGGGATATGACTATGGCTACACCTTC
>NA|TRBV6-5|NA|TRBJ1-5
CASRRQAGQPQHF
TGTGCCAGCAGAAGACAAGCTGGTCAGCCCCAGCATTTT
>once|TRBV5-1|TRBD2|TRBJ2-7
CASSLAVGRAYEQYF
TGCGCCAGCAGCTTGGCCGTCGGGAGGGCCTACGAGCAGTACTTC
>NA|TRBV28|TRBD1|TRBJ1-2
CASSPGRDRIYGYTF
TGTGCCAGCAGTCCTGGCCGGGACAGGATCTATGGCTACACCTTC